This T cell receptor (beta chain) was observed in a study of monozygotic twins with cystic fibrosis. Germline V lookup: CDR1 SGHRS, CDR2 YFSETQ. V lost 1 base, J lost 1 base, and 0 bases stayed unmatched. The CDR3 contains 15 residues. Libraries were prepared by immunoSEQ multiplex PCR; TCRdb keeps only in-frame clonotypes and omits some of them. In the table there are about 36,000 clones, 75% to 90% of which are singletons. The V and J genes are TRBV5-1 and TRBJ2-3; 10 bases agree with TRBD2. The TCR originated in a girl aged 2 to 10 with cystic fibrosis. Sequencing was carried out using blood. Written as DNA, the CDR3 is TGCGCCAGCAGCTTGACTAGCGGGGGCACAGATACGCAGTATTTT. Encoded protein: CASSLTSGGTDTQYF.